This T cell receptor (beta chain) was obtained from a study of blood T cell repertoires in COVID-19 (dated by TCRdb to between 2020 and 2021). For the wider study: The collaborator samples originated in the United States, Italy and Spain and spanned the acute and convalescent phases of COVID-19. The dataset comprised deeply sampled blood TCRbeta repertoires from subjects exposed to, actively infected with, or recovered from COVID-19. The material from the prospective study consisted of cDNA or gDNA derived from T cells, B-cell-depleted T cells, or PBMCs. HLA class I and class II types, where available, came from metadata supplied by the sample provider rather than from assay-based typing. A de-identified subject ID, COVID-19 status, age in years and sex were almost always included in the sample metadata. The repertoires were made available in a free public database intended to serve as a resource for research on the immune response to SARS-CoV-2. Samples were obtained from the ongoing ImmuneRACE study (first 160 participants) and from some 1,200 subjects provided by 6 global collaborators.

Participants in the prospective study were aged roughly 18 to 90 years, lived in about two dozen United States geographic areas, and enrolled through a virtual design. To assign participants to cohorts, the prospective study relied on clinical history that participants themselves reported in a screening survey and a study questionnaire. In the prospective study, whole blood, serum and a nasopharyngeal or oropharyngeal swab were collected from each participant by mobile phlebotomists. Participants in the prospective study had the option to provide additional blood draws and questionnaires over a roughly 2-month period. Prospective study blood samples were shipped either frozen or at room temperature before DNA extraction. The cysteine opens and the phenylalanine closes a CDR3 of 13 amino acids. Only the CDR3 DNA is retained, 39 bases long and in frame from the first base. Here V drops 5 bases and J drops 8 bases, and the junction holds 8 bases not matched to any gene. The CDR1 and CDR2 encoded by the germline V gene are SGHVS and FQNEAQ.

The immunoSEQ Assay, a bias-controlled multiplex PCR, was used to amplify TCRbeta CDR3 regions from genomic DNA. Processing in the source paper ran as follows. Nucleated cell counts per sample were estimated from amplification of reference gene primers within the assay. To quantify the absolute abundance of each unique TCRbeta CDR3 rearrangement, sequence reads were collapsed and filtered. Productive Simpson clonality was computed per sample as the square root of Simpson's diversity index over productive rearrangements. TCRdb carries this immuneACCESS record with in-frame sequences only. Its versions omit some clonotypes, under half of them owing to an unresolved V gene in the studies checked, with the rest unexplained. V, J and clone size are taken as reported in that table, and D and trimming were inferred from the DNA itself. This sample comprises approximately 220,000 clones, just over 85% of them detected only once. The ten largest clones capture about 4% of the sample.

Regarding this clone: Which antigen it targets is not known. Nothing much larger sits one base from this clone, and base qualities are not available.

Findings and caveats that apply to the study as a whole: Clinical and demographic metadata were provided uncurated, with the amount varying by source and participant.

The receptor was isolated from a woman aged 40 to 55 with acute COVID-19. The chain uses TRBV7-8 and TRBJ1-2, with 7 middle bases fitting TRBD1. The sample taken for sequencing was PBMCs or T cells enriched from blood (not recorded which). The sequence in DNA is TGTGCCAGCAGCCCAGGGGGGCAACGGGGCTACACCTTC. Translated, this gives CASSPGGQRGYTF.